This TCR beta chain appears in the sequencing data of a study of T cell changes during pregnancy in multiple sclerosis. Method: immunoSEQ multiplex PCR; TCRdb's copy keeps in-frame clones and lacks some. In the table there are over 85,000 clones, around 91% of which are singletons. The CDR3 runs 16 residues. Germline V gene sequence: CDR1 SGHVS, CDR2 FNYEAQ. V lost 0 bases and J lost 7; bases outside the gene matches: 8. This receptor was obtained from a female donor in good health, enrolled as a control in a pregnancy study. J is TRBJ1-5 and V is TRBV7-6; 8 bases align to TRBD1. The sequencing here drew on peripheral blood, taken after pregnancy. This CDR3 reads CASSLAATGVRQPQHF. The CDR3 nucleotides read TGTGCCAGCAGCTTAGCGGCGACAGGGGTAAGGCAGCCCCAGCATTTT. The full variable domain, with the rest looked up from reference TRBV7-6 and TRBJ1-5, is GAGVSQSPRYKVTKRGQDVALRCDPISGHVSLYWYRQALGQGPEFLTYFNYEAQQDKSGLPNDRFSAERPEGSISTLTIQRTEQRDSAMYRCASSLAATGVRQPQHFGDGTRLSIL.